Detailed here is one T cell receptor beta chain. What it binds is not known. The CDR3 is made up of 16 amino acids. The data were taken from a study of early T cells in non-severe SARS-CoV-2 infection. About the study: Unsorted whole blood bulk RNA was sequenced, with unpaired chains.

Separate cDNA molecules each had unique molecular identifiers attached to them. TCRdb analysed the 5' RACE reads with MiXCR anew, one entry per CDR3 protein. The sample consists of tens of thousands of distinct CDR3 sequences, roughly a tenth of them appearing once. Notes on the study in general: Comparison of clonotypes with VDJdb favored anti-spike CD8 responses while missing private and CD4 specificities.

This sequence joins TRBV21-1 and TRBJ1-5; the table's D call of TRBD1 was not tested on the DNA. TRBV21-1 is a listed pseudogene. This receptor was identified in an adult who was a healthcare worker with PCR-confirmed SARS-CoV-2 infection or an uninfected control (not recorded which). Sequences were derived from whole blood, sampled at baseline. As DNA, the CDR3 is TGTGCCAGCAGCCCTCCGGGAAAGGGAGCTAGCCAGCCCCAGCATTTT. Amino acid sequence: CASSPPGKGASQPQHF.